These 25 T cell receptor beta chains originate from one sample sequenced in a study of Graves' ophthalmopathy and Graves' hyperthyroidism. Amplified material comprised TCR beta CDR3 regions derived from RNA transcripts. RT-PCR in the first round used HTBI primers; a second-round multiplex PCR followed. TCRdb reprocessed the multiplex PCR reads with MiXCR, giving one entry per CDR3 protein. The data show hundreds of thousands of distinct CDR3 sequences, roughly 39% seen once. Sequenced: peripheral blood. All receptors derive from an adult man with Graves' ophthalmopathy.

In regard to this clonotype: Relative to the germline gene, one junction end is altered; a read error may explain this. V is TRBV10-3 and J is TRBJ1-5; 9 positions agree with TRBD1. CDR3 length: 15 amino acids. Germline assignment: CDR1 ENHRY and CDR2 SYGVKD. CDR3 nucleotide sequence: TGTGCCAGCAGTGCTACAGGGGGCAGGCGGCAGCCCCAGCATTTT. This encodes CASSATGGRRQPQHF.

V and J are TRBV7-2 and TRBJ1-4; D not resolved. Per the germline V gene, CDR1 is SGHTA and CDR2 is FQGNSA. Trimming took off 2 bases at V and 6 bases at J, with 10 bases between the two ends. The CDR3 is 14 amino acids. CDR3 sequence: CASSLTGEHEKLFF. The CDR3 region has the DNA TGTGCCAGCAGCTTAACCGGGGAGCATGAAAAACTGTTTTTT. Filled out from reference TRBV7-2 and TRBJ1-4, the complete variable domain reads GAGVSQSPSNKVTEKGKDVELRCDPISGHTALYWYRQSLGQGLEFLIYFQGNSAPDKSGLPSDRFSAERTGGSVSTLTIQRTQQEDSAVYLCASSLTGEHEKLFFGSGTQLSVL.

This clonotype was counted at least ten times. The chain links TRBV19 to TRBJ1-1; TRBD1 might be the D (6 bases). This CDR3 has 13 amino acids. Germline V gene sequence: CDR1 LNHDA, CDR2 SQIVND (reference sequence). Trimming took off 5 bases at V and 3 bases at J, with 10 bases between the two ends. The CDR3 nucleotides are TGTGCCAGTAGTGAACAGGGAGACACTGAAGCTTTCTTT. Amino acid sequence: CASSEQGDTEAFF. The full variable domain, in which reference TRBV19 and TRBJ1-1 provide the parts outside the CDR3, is DGGITQSPKYLFRKEGQNVTLSCEQNLNHDAMYWYRQDPGQGLRLIYYSQIVNDFQKGDIAEGYSVSREKKESFPLTVTSAQKNPTAFYLCASSEQGDTEAFFGQGTRLTVV.

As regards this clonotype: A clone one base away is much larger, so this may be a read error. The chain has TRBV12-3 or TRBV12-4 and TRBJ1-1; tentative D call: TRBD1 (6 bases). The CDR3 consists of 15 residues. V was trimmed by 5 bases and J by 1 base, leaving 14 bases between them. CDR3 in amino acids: CASSHGRGRNTEAFF. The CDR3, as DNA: TGTGCCAGCAGTCACGGACGGGGGCGGAACACTGAAGCTTTCTTT.

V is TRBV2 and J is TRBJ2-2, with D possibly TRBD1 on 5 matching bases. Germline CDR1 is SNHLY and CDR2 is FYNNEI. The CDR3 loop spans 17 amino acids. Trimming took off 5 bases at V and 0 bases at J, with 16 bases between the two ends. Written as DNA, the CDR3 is TGTGCCAGCAGTACCTGGCAGGGCCGAACGAACACCGGGGAGCTGTTTTTT. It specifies CASSTWQGRTNTGELFF. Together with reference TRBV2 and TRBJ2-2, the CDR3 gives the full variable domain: EPEVTQTPSHQVTQMGQEVILRCVPISNHLYFYWYRQILGQKVEFLVSFYNNEISEKSEIFDDQFSVERPDGSNFTLKIRSTKLEDSAMYFCASSTWQGRTNTGELFFGEGSRLTVL.

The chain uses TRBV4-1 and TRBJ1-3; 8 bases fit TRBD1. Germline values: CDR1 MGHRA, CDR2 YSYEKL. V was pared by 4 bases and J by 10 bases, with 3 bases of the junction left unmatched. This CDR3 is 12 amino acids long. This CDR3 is CASSPRDRTIYF. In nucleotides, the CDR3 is TGCGCCAGCAGCCCACGGGACAGGACCATATATTTT.

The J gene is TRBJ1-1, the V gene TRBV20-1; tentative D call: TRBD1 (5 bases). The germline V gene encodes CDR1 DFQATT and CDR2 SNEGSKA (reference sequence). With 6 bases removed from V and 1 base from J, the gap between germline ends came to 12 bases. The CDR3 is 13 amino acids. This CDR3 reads CSARVQGNTEAFF. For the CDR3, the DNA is TGCAGTGCCAGGGTCCAGGGGAACACTGAAGCTTTCTTT.

This chain's CDR3 is CASSGTGVGEKLFF. The CDR3 DNA reads as TGTGCCAGCAGCGGGACAGGGGTGGGTGAAAAACTGTTTTTT. V and J are TRBV11-2 and TRBJ1-4; TRBD1 aligns across 10 bases. Per germline, CDR1 SGHAT and CDR2 FQNNGV. Trimming removed 5 bases from V and 7 bases from J; junction bases left unmatched: 4. The CDR3 has 14 residues.

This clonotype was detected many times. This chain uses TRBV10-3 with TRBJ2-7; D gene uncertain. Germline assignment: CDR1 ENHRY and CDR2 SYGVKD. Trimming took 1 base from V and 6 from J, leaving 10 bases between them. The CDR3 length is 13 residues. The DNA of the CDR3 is TGTGCCATCAGTGAGTTTAGGTCGGGCGAGCAGTACTTC. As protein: CAISEFRSGEQYF.

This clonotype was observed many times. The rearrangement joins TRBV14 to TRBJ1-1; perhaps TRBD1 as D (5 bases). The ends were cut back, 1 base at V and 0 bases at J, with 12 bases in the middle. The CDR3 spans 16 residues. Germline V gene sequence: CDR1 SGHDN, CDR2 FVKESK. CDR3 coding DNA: TGTGCCAGCAGCCAAGTGGGGAACAGGATGAACACTGAAGCTTTCTTT. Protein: CASSQVGNRMNTEAFF.

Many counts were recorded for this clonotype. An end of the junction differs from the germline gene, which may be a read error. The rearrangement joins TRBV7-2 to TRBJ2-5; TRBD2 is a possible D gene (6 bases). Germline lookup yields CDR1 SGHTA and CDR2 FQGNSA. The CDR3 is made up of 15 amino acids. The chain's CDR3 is CASSRADGGQETQYF. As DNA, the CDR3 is TGCGCCAGCAGCCGAGCCGACGGAGGGCAAGAGACCCAGTACTTC.

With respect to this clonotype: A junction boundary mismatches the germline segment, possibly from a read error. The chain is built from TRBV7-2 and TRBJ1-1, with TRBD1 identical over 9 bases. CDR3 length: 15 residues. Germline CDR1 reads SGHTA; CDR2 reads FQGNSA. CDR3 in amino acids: CAGSFRQGGYTEAFF. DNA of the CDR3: TGTGCCGGCAGCTTCCGACAGGGGGGGTACACTGAAGCTTTCTTT.

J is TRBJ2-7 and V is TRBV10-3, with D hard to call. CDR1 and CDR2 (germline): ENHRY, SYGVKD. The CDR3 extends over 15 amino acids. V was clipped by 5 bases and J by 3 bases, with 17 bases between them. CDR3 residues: CAISTPLAGFYEQYF. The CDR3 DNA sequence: TGTGCCATCAGTACCCCCTTGGCTGGGTTCTACGAGCAGTACTTC.

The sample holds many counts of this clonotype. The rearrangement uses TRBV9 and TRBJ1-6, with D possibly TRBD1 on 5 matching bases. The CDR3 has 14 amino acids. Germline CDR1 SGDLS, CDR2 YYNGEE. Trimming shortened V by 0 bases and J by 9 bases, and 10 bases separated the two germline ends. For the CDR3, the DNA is TGTGCCAGCAGCGTAGCCGGGGGTGGTTCACCCCTCCACTTT. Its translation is CASSVAGGGSPLHF.

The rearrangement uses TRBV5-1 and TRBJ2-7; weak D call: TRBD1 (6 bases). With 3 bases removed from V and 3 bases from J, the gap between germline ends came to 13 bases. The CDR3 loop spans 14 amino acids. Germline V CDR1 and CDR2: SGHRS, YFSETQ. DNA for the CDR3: TGCGCCAGCAGCTACAGGGTTGGGGTCTACGAGCAGTACTTC. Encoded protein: CASSYRVGVYEQYF.

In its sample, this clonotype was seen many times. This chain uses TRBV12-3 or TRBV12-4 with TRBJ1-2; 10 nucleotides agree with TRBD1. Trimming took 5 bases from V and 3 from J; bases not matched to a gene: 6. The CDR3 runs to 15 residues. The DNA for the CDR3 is TGTGCCAGCAGTCCCTCCGGGACAGGGGACTATGGCTACACCTTC. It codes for CASSPSGTGDYGYTF.

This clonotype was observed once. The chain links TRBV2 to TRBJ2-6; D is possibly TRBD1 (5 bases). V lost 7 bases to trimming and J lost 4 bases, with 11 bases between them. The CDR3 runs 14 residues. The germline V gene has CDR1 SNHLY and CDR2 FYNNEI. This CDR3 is CASTGNSGANVLTF. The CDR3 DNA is TGTGCCAGCACAGGGAATTCCGGGGCCAACGTCCTGACTTTC.

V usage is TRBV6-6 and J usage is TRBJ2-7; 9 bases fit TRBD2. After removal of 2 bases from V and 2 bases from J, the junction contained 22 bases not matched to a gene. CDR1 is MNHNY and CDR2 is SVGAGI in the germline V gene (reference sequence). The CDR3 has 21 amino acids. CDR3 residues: CASSYGTRSSSGTQGTYEQYF. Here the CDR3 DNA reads TGTGCCAGCAGTTACGGGACAAGGTCGTCTAGCGGGACGCAAGGTACCTACGAGCAGTACTTC.

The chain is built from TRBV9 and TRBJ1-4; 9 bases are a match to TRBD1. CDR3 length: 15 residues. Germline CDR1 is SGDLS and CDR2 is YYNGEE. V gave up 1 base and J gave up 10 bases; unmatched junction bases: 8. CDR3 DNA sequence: TGTGCCAGCAGCGTATTCGGACAGGGGTCCGGAAAACTGTTTTTT. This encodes CASSVFGQGSGKLFF.

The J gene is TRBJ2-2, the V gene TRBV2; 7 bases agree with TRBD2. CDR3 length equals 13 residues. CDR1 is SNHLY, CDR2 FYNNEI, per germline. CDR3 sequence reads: CVSGQDPTGELFF. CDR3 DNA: TGTGTTAGCGGGCAGGACCCCACCGGGGAGCTGTTTTTT.

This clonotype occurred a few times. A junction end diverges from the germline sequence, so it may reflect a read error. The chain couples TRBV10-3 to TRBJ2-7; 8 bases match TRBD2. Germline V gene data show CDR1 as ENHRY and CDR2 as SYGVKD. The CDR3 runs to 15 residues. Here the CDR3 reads CASSGVLAGISEQYF. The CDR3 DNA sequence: TGTGCCAGCAGTGGAGTATTAGCGGGAATTTCCGAGCAGTACTTC.

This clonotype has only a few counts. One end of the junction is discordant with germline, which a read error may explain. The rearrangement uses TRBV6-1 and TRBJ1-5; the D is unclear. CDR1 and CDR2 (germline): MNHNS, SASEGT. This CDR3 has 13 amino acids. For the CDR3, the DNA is TGTGCCATCAGTGATGGTAGCAATCAGCCCCAGCATTTT. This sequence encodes CAISDGSNQPQHF.

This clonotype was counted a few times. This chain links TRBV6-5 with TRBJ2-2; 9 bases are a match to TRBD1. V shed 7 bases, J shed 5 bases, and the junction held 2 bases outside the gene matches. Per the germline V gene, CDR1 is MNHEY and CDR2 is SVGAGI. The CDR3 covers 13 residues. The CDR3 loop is CASTGQGTGELFF. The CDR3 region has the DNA TGTGCCAGCACGGGACAGGGAACCGGGGAGCTGTTTTTT.

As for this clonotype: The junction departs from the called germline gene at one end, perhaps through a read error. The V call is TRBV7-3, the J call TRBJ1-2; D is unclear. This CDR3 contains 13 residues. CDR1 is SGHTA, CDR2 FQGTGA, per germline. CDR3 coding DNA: TGCGCCAGCAGCCCGGCAGAGCTCTATGGCTACACCTTC. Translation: CASSPAELYGYTF. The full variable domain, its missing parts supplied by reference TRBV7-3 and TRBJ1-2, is GAGVSQTPSNKVTEKGKYVELRCDPISGHTALYWYRQSLGQGPEFLIYFQGTGAADDSGLPNDRFFAVRPEGSVSTLKIQRTERGDSAVYLCASSPAELYGYTFGSGTRLTVV.

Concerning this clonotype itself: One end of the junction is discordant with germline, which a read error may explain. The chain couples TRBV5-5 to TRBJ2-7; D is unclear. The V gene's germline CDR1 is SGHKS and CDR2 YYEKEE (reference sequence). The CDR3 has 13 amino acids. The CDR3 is CASSLAQLYGQYF. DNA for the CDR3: TGTGCCAGCAGCTTGGCACAGCTATACGGGCAGTACTTC.